Listed here is a single TCR beta chain. The antigen is unknown. The source of the sample is a study of blood T cells in healthy people across ages. The donors, all healthy, were Caucasians living in Russia, aged roughly 6 to 100. Using a J-beta primer mix together with a sample-barcoded 5' primer, a second PCR was run for roughly 6 to 11 cycles. MiXCR, run by TCRdb on the 5' RACE reads, gives a single entry per CDR3 protein. The repertoire holds roughly 1,300,000 distinct CDR3 sequences, with roughly 64% as singletons. Study outcomes and limitations: No one knew whether donors had CMV, which possibly confounded expanded clonotype changes.

This CDR3 has 12 amino acids. The V and J ends lost 6 bases and 6 bases respectively, with 11 bases between them. The material sequenced was blood. The clonotype originates from a man aged 18-30 years in good health. J is TRBJ1-2 and V is TRBV12-3 or TRBV12-4; D uncertain. The CDR3 region is CASSRGSNGYTF. CDR3 nucleotides: TGTGCCAGCAGCAGAGGGTCGAATGGCTACACCTTC.